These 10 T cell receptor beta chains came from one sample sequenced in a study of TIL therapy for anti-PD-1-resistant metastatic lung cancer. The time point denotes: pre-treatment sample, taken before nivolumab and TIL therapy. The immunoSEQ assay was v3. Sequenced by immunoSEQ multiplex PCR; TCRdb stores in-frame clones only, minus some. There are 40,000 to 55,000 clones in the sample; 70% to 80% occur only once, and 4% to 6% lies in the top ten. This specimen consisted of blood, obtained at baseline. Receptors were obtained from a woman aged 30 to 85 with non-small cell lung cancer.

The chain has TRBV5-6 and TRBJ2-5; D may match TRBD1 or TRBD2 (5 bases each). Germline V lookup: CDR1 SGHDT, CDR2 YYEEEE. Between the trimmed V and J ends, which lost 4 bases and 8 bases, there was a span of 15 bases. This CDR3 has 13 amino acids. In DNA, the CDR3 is TGTGCCAGCAGCCGCACGCCTGGGGACACCCAGTACTTC. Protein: CASSRTPGDTQYF.

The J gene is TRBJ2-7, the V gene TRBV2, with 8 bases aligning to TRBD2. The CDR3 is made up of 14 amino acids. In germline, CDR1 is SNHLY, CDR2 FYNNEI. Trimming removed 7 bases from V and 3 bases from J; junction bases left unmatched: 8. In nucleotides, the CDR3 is TGTGCCAGCACCCCGGGACTAGGGTTCTACGAGCAGTACTTC. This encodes CASTPGLGFYEQYF.

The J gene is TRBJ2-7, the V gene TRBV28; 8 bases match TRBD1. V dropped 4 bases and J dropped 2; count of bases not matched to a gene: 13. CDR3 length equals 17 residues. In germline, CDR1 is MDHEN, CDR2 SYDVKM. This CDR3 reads CASSSYFRDRRTYEQYF. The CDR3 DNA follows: TGTGCCAGCAGTTCCTACTTCCGGGACAGGCGAACCTACGAGCAGTACTTC.

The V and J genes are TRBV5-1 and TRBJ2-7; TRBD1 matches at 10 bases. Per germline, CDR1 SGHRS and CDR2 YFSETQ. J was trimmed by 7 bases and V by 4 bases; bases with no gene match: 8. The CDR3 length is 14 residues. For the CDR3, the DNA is TGCGCCAGCAGCCCTACTGACAGGGGGCAAGAGCAGTACTTC. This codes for CASSPTDRGQEQYF.

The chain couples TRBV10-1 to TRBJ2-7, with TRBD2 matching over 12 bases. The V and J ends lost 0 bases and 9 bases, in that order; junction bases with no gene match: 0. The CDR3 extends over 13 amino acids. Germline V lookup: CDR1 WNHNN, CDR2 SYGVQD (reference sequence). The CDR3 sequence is CASSESTSGRQYF. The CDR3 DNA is TGCGCCAGCAGTGAGTCGACTAGCGGGAGGCAGTACTTC.

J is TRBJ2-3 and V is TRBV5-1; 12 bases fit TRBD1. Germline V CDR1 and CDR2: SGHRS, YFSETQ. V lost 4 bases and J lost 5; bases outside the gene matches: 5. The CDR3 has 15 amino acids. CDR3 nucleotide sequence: TGCGCCAGCAGCAGGGGACAGGGGGCTTTAGATACGCAGTATTTT. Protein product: CASSRGQGALDTQYF.

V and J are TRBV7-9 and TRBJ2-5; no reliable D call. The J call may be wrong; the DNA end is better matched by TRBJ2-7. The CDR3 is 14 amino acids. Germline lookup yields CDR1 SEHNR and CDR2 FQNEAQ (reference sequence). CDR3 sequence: CASSLRGDSYEQYF. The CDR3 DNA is TGTGCCAGCAGCTTACGAGGAGACTCCTACGAGCAGTACTTC.

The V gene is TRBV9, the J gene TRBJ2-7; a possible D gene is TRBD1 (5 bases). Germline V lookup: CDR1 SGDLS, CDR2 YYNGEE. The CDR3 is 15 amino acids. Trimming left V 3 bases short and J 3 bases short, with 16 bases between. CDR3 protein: CASSDQSGPSYEQYF. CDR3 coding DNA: TGTGCCAGCAGCGACCAGTCAGGGCCTAGCTACGAGCAGTACTTC.

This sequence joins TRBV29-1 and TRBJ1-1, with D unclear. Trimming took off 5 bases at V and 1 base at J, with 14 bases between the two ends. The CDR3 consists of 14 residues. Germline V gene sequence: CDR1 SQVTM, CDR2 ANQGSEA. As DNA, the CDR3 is TGCAGCGTTAAATATCAGCCGGAGAACACTGAAGCTTTCTTT. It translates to CSVKYQPENTEAFF.

The CDR3 DNA reads as TGTGCCAGCACCCGACTAGCGGGGGGGCAAGATACGCAGTATTTT. Translating it yields CASTRLAGGQDTQYF. This chain connects TRBV5-5 to TRBJ2-3, with TRBD2 identical over 14 bases. CDR1 and CDR2 (germline): SGHKS, YYEKEE (reference sequence). V dropped 6 bases and J dropped 5; count of bases not matched to a gene: 5. The CDR3 runs 15 residues.